The clone carrying this T cell receptor (beta chain) was observed many times. The data were obtained in a study of neurological immune-mediated disorders. The cDNA was generated by 5'RACE with 10-nucleotide random UMIs. TCRdb re-analysed the 5' RACE reads in MiXCR, keeping a single row per CDR3 protein. The sample includes 35,000 to 40,000 distinct CDR3 sequences, around 10% of them seen just once. V lost 2 bases, J lost 7 bases, and 18 bases lay in between. Germline loops: CDR1 MNHNS, CDR2 SASEGT. The CDR3 is 16 residues long. The rearrangement links TRBV6-1 to TRBJ1-5, with TRBD1 as a possible D gene (6 bases). The sample was CD4+ T cells from blood. This sequence was found in a woman aged 25 to 45 with HTLV-1-associated myelopathy (HAM/TSP). The DNA of the CDR3 is TGTGCCAGCAGTGAATTAGTTTGGGGGGCGAAGCAGCCCCAGCATTTT. This translates into CASSELVWGAKQPQHF.